Included here is one T cell receptor (beta chain) sequence, with context. This clonotype was observed a few times. This clone's antigen is unknown. Base quality data are lacking; no much larger clone is found one base away. Ficoll-Paque density gradient centrifugation was the method used to isolate PBMCs. This specimen belongs to a study of T-cell memory formation after mild COVID-19 (dated by TCRdb to the early 2020s). Study-wide context: TCR sequence clusters from the two donors were found to be largely donor specific. In a couple of donors, T-cell clones that expanded and contracted after mild COVID-19 were tracked by sequencing TCRalpha and TCRbeta repertoires over time. The cohort comprised two young, previously healthy adult volunteers, one female and one male.

Study-wide findings and limitations: Clones contracting from day 15 to 85 had balanced CD4/CD8 phenotypes, while a second wave expanding from day 15 to 37 was biased towards CD4+. Whether the second-wave clones peaking on day 37 were SARS-CoV-2 specific was not confirmed. Some responding clones were detected in pre-infection memory, which suggested that pre-existing cross-reactive memory T cells had joined the SARS-CoV-2 response. Only two mild cases were covered in the study, and larger cohorts including severe cases with pre-infection samples were considered necessary. Contracting CD4+ clones were located mainly in the CM and EM memory subsets, whereas CD8+ clones were found to be enriched in EMRA.

The data were produced on an Illumina NovaSeq 6000. TCRalpha and TCRbeta cDNA libraries were constructed by 5'RACE with constant-segment primers, with sample barcodes and unique molecular identifiers being introduced. RNA was extracted from every sample with Trizol reagent. Libraries were amplified in two PCR steps, with a second sample barcode and Illumina TruSeq adapters added in the second step. Sequencing of libraries was performed on an Illumina NovaSeq with 2 x 150 bp paired-end reads. The study's own analysis went as follows. Reads were demultiplexed and collapsed into UMI-guided consensus sequences with migec v1.2.7. With mixcr v2.1.11, UMI consensuses were aligned to TRA and TRB V and J templates and assembled into clonotypes. A clonotype was counted as expanded or contracted only when both edgeR and NoisET called the clonotype significant, with the noise models trained on biological replicates. For edgeR calls, the cutoffs were a false discovery rate-adjusted p below 0.01 and a log2 fold-change threshold of 1. As an exploratory analysis of dynamics, max-normalized trajectories of the 1000 most abundant clonotypes were examined by PCA with hierarchical clustering. Separately sequenced CD4+ and CD8+ repertoires were used to assign a CD4 or CD8 phenotype to each responding clone. Through fastp at Q25 and MiXCR, TCRdb rebuilt clones from the public reads, retaining in-frame beta chains. Entries are consolidated by CDR3 protein sequence, retaining the most common genes and DNA. The authors' filters were not applied to this entry. A total of about 190,000 distinct CDR3 sequences appear in this sample, 15% to 20% of them only once. In total, the top ten clones hold 2.4% of the sample.

The CDR3 covers 15 residues, taking in both the cysteine and the phenylalanine. Only CDR3 DNA remains: 45 bases, in frame from the first base. V gives up 4 bases and J gives up 5 bases, and the segment between their germline ends measures 14 bases. Taken from the germline V gene, the CDR1 and CDR2 loops are KGHDR and SFDVKD. Sequences were obtained from PBMCs or a T cell subset sorted from them (not recorded which). This receptor was taken from an adult woman who had mild COVID-19 (a few samples of this study predate the infection). The sample titles of this study are shuffled in the database, so cell type and time point are left out; the donor was told from shared clones. The chain joins TRBV24-1 to TRBJ2-1; possibly the D gene is TRBD1, per 6 matching bases. For the CDR3, the sequence is CATSDSGQFHNEQFF. The DNA sequence is TGTGCCACCAGTGACTCGGGACAATTTCACAATGAGCAGTTCTTC.